These 28 T cell receptor beta chains were all obtained from the same sample, sequenced in a study of cytomegalovirus exposure and HLA in healthy donors. Researchers ran the PCR with 60 Vbeta and 13 Jbeta primers. Sequenced by immunoSEQ multiplex PCR; TCRdb stores in-frame clones only, minus some. The sample yields 100,000 to 150,000 clones, around 74% seen once. The sequenced material came from PBMCs. The receptors come from a man aged 40-55 years in good health and CMV-seropositive.

In its sample, this clone was seen once. The V and J genes are TRBV19 and TRBJ2-7; 14 bases fit TRBD2. V gave up 9 bases and J gave up 0 bases; unmatched junction bases: 10. CDR1 and CDR2 (germline): LNHDA, SQIVND (reference sequence). This CDR3 has 17 amino acids. The CDR3 DNA follows: TGTGCCAGCGGCGGGACTAGCGGGGGATATAGCTCCTACGAGCAGTACTTC. Its translation is CASGGTSGGYSSYEQYF.

This sequence joins TRBV5-1 and TRBJ1-1; TRBD1 aligns across 7 bases. The J segment lost 1 base and the V segment lost 2 bases, leaving 2 bases of the junction unmatched. CDR3 length equals 14 residues. CDR1 SGHRS and CDR2 YFSETQ come from the germline V gene. CDR3 DNA: TGCGCCAGCAGCTTACAGGGGAAGAACACTGAAGCTTTCTTT. It yields the protein CASSLQGKNTEAFF.

J is TRBJ1-6 and V is TRBV6-1; D is ambiguous. The V gene lost 4 bases and the J gene lost 0 bases, with 7 bases spanning the gap. This CDR3 has 15 amino acids. Germline-derived CDR1 and CDR2 are MNHNS and SASEGT. The chain's CDR3 is CASSGAASYNSPLHF. CDR3 nucleotide sequence: TGTGCCAGCAGTGGGGCAGCCTCCTATAATTCACCCCTCCACTTT.

J is TRBJ1-1 and V is TRBV28; possible D gene TRBD1, 6 bases. The CDR3 totals 17 residues. V gave up 6 bases and J gave up 5 bases, with 25 bases separating them. CDR1 MDHEN and CDR2 SYDVKM come from the germline V gene. The DNA for the CDR3 is TGTGCCAGCAGCCGTCCTGCGGGGGGCGGCTTAGGAACTGAAGCTTTCTTT. Encoded protein: CASSRPAGGGLGTEAFF.

The chain couples TRBV7-9 to TRBJ1-4, with no clear D. Germline lookup yields CDR1 SEHNR and CDR2 FQNEAQ (reference sequence). The CDR3 consists of 15 residues. Trimming left V 4 bases short and J 12 bases short, with 21 bases between. This CDR3 reads CASSSWTEKPGQLFF. As DNA, the CDR3 is TGTGCCAGCAGCTCCTGGACTGAGAAGCCTGGGCAACTGTTTTTT. Complete variable domain (other parts from reference TRBV7-9 and TRBJ1-4): DTGVSQNPRHKITKRGQNVTFRCDPISEHNRLYWYRQTLGQGPEFLTYFQNEAQLEKSRLLSDRFSAERPKGSFSTLEIQRTEQGDSAMYLCASSSWTEKPGQLFFGSGTQLSVL.

This clone was seen a handful of times. The chain recombines TRBV5-6 with TRBJ1-5, with D possibly being TRBD1 (5 bases). Per germline, CDR1 SGHDT and CDR2 YYEEEE. The CDR3 is 14 residues long. V lost 0 bases and J lost 4, with 8 bases in between. Here the CDR3 reads CASSLEGLNQPQHF. In DNA form, the CDR3 reads TGTGCCAGCAGCTTGGAGGGACTAAATCAGCCCCAGCATTTT.

This chain joins TRBV20-1 and TRBJ2-1, with 9 bases aligning to TRBD2. CDR1 is DFQATT and CDR2 is SNEGSKA in the germline V gene (reference sequence). Trimming took 6 bases from V and 12 from J; bases not matched to a gene: 6. The CDR3 has 11 residues. The CDR3 spells CSAEAGGGQFF. CDR3 nucleotides: TGCAGTGCGGAGGCGGGAGGGGGGCAGTTCTTC.

The V and J genes are TRBV4-1 and TRBJ1-4; no clear D gene. CDR1 and CDR2 from the germline V gene are MGHRA and YSYEKL. Trimming left V 4 bases short and J 5 bases short, with 11 bases between. This CDR3 region has 14 residues. CDR3 residues: CASSPRVGNEKLFF. In DNA form, the CDR3 reads TGCGCCAGCAGCCCTCGGGTCGGGAATGAAAAACTGTTTTTT.

This clone was recorded once. The V gene is TRBV5-1, the J gene TRBJ2-6; D call uncertain. Germline V gene lookup returns CDR1 SGHRS and CDR2 YFSETQ. The V end lost 0 bases, the J end lost 0 bases, and 4 bases lay between the germline ends. This CDR3 contains 15 residues. The CDR3, as DNA: TGCGCCAGCAGCTTGGACGGCTCTGGGGCCAACGTCCTGACTTTC. Residues: CASSLDGSGANVLTF.

This sequence joins TRBV29-1 and TRBJ1-4; possibly TRBD1 for D (5 bases). The CDR3 sequence is 13 residues long. The germline V and J ends were trimmed by 7 bases and 4 bases, with 13 bases remaining between them. CDR1 and CDR2 from the germline V gene are SQVTM and ANQGSEA. The CDR3 nucleotides are TGCAGCGGCGGACGGGGGGTTAATGAAAAACTGTTTTTT. This sequence encodes CSGGRGVNEKLFF.

The chain recombines TRBV15 with TRBJ2-5; TRBD2 matches at 8 bases. This CDR3 has 16 residues. In germline, CDR1 is LNHNV, CDR2 YYDKDF (reference sequence). Losses at the gene ends were 1 base for V and 1 base for J; bases not matched to a gene: 5. The CDR3 region is CATSRVPGGGQETQYF. The CDR3 bases are TGTGCCACCAGCAGAGTCCCCGGGGGGGGCCAAGAGACCCAGTACTTC.

This clone showed up many times. The chain links TRBV27 to TRBJ2-1; maybe TRBD1 (6 bases). The CDR3 totals 16 residues. CDR1 and CDR2 from the germline V gene are MNHEY and SMNVEV (reference sequence). V dropped 5 bases and J dropped 0 bases, with 14 bases sitting between them. The CDR3 loop reads CASSPTGLSSYNEQFF. CDR3 nucleotide sequence: TGTGCCAGCAGTCCGACAGGCCTTAGCTCCTACAATGAGCAGTTCTTC.

The chain links TRBV4-1 to TRBJ2-3; D is perhaps TRBD2 (5 bases). The CDR3 is made up of 16 amino acids. CDR1 is MGHRA and CDR2 is YSYEKL in the germline V gene. V shed 5 bases and J shed 3 bases, with 18 bases lying between them. The CDR3: CASSTAPRETTDTQYF. CDR3 DNA sequence: TGCGCCAGCAGCACAGCACCCCGGGAAACGACAGATACGCAGTATTTT.

V is TRBV29-1 and J is TRBJ2-5, with D hard to call. The CDR3 runs 12 residues. V was clipped by 5 bases and J by 7 bases, with 14 bases between them. Per germline, CDR1 SQVTM and CDR2 ANQGSEA. The CDR3 region has the DNA TGCAGCGTTATCCTTCCAACTTGGACCCAGTACTTC. Its translation: CSVILPTWTQYF.

V usage is TRBV11-2 and J usage is TRBJ1-6; 7 positions match TRBD1. V was clipped by 3 bases and J by 2 bases; unmatched bases: 7. This CDR3 comprises 17 residues. From germline, CDR1 is SGHAT and CDR2 FQNNGV. The CDR3 sequence: CASSLSWDRPYNSPLHF. In nucleotides, the CDR3 is TGTGCCAGCAGCTTGAGTTGGGACAGACCCTATAATTCACCCCTCCACTTT.

In the case of this clone: A read error may produce the germline difference seen at one junction end. The chain links TRBV5-4 to TRBJ2-2; the match to TRBD2 covers 10 bases. The germline V gene has CDR1 SGHNT and CDR2 YYREEE (reference sequence). The CDR3 sequence is 14 residues long. The CDR3 coding sequence is TGTGCCAGCAGCTTCAGCGGGGGGGCCGGAGAGCTGTTTTTT. Protein: CASSFSGGAGELFF.

The V gene is TRBV5-1, the J gene TRBJ2-7; D remains unclear. Germline CDR1 reads SGHRS; CDR2 reads YFSETQ. The CDR3 spans 17 residues. V was cut by 0 bases and J by 0 bases, with 16 bases left in between. The CDR3 DNA is TGCGCCAGCAGCTTGGGGTACTTAGCTATGGTCTCCTACGAGCAGTACTTC. Encoded protein: CASSLGYLAMVSYEQYF.

This clone has just one count. This chain uses TRBV7-6 with TRBJ2-7, with 7 bases aligning to TRBD2. From germline, CDR1 is SGHVS and CDR2 FNYEAQ. The V gene end was trimmed by 6 bases and the J gene end by 6 bases; junction bases not matched to a gene: 14. The CDR3 loop spans 15 amino acids. This CDR3 is CASSQGGAGAGEQYF. The CDR3 bases are TGTGCCAGCAGTCAGGGTGGTGCGGGAGCAGGCGAGCAGTACTTC.

This clone occurred once. The gene calls are TRBV28 and TRBJ2-2, with 7 nucleotides matching TRBD1. The germline V gene encodes CDR1 MDHEN and CDR2 SYDVKM. This CDR3 is 16 amino acids long. V lost 7 bases to trimming and J lost 3 bases; unmatched junction nucleotides: 11. DNA for the CDR3: TGTGCCAGCACCCTCGTTTTACAGGGGCACACCGGGGAGCTGTTTTTT. Translated, it gives CASTLVLQGHTGELFF.

V is TRBV5-1 and J is TRBJ2-7; maybe TRBD2 (5 bases). The CDR3 consists of 13 residues. Per germline, CDR1 SGHRS and CDR2 YFSETQ. V shed 0 bases and J shed 2 bases, with 6 bases lying between them. CDR3 nucleotide sequence: TGCGCCAGCAGCTTGGCCGGGACCTACGAGCAGTACTTC. Its protein product is CASSLAGTYEQYF. The full variable domain, its missing parts supplied by reference TRBV5-1 and TRBJ2-7, is KAGVTQTPRYLIKTRGQQVTLSCSPISGHRSVSWYQQTPGQGLQFLFEYFSETQRNKGNFPGRFSGRQFSNSRSEMNVSTLELGDSALYLCASSLAGTYEQYFGPGTRLTVT.

V usage is TRBV19 and J usage is TRBJ1-1; perhaps TRBD1 as D (5 bases). CDR1 LNHDA and CDR2 SQIVND come from the germline V gene (reference sequence). The CDR3 runs 16 residues. Trimming took 6 bases from V and 0 from J, leaving 17 bases between them. The CDR3 DNA reads TGTGCCAGTAGACCTCAACGACAGCGCGTGAACACTGAAGCTTTCTTT. As protein: CASRPQRQRVNTEAFF.

The table lists this clone with a count of one. The rearrangement uses TRBV11-2 and TRBJ2-7; 7 positions match TRBD2. With 1 base clipped from V and 11 bases from J, the junction kept 5 bases outside the gene matches. Germline values: CDR1 SGHAT, CDR2 FQNNGV. CDR3 length: 12 residues. CDR3 sequence reads: CASSLASGGEYF. For the CDR3, the DNA is TGTGCCAGCAGCTTAGCTAGCGGCGGGGAGTACTTC.

The chain links TRBV6-1 to TRBJ1-1, with D unresolved. V shed 7 bases and J shed 0 bases, with 6 bases lying between them. Germline V gene sequence: CDR1 MNHNS, CDR2 SASEGT. The CDR3 has 12 amino acids. The CDR3 spells CASTLMNTEAFF. CDR3 DNA: TGTGCCAGCACCCTTATGAACACTGAAGCTTTCTTT.

The chain is built from TRBV4-2 and TRBJ2-7, with D perhaps TRBD2 (6 bases). The length of the CDR3 is 15 residues. Trimming left V 0 bases short and J 2 bases short, with 11 bases between. Germline CDR1 and CDR2: LGHNA and YNFKEQ. CDR3 DNA sequence: TGTGCCAGCAGCCAAGAGGCTGTAGCGGCCTACGAGCAGTACTTC. Its translation: CASSQEAVAAYEQYF.

CDR3 DNA: TGTGCCAGCAGCTTAGCGGGGCTCTCCTACGAGCAGTACTTC. Translated: CASSLAGLSYEQYF. The gene calls are TRBV7-9 and TRBJ2-7, with D possibly TRBD1 on 5 matching bases. Germline-derived CDR1 and CDR2 are SEHNR and FQNEAQ (reference sequence). This CDR3 has 14 residues. Trimming left V 0 bases short and J 0 bases short, with 6 bases between.

A single count supports this clone. The V gene is TRBV6-4, the J gene TRBJ2-2; 13 positions agree with TRBD2. Germline V CDR1 and CDR2: MRHNA, SNTAGT. V trimming: 4 bases; J trimming: 0 bases; junction bases outside the gene matches: 2. CDR3 length: 17 amino acids. The CDR3 DNA reads TGTGCCAGCAGTGCGACTAGCGGGGGGACGAACACCGGGGAGCTGTTTTTT. It is translated as CASSATSGGTNTGELFF.

The rearrangement uses TRBV27 and TRBJ1-1; D might be TRBD1 (6 bases). Between the trimmed V and J ends, which lost 2 bases and 4 bases, there was a span of 11 bases. The CDR3 extends over 14 amino acids. Germline assignment: CDR1 MNHEY and CDR2 SMNVEV (reference sequence). CDR3 DNA: TGTGCCAGCAGTTTAACGCAGGGGAGCACTGAAGCTTTCTTT. Amino acid sequence: CASSLTQGSTEAFF.

This chain connects TRBV27 to TRBJ2-6; D might be TRBD1 (6 bases). The V and J ends lost 6 bases and 0 bases respectively, with 24 bases between them. Germline V gene sequence: CDR1 MNHEY, CDR2 SMNVEV (reference sequence). The CDR3 spans 20 residues. CDR3: CASSHQPGHLSFSGANVLTF. CDR3 DNA: TGTGCCAGCAGCCACCAACCGGGACACCTCTCCTTCTCTGGGGCCAACGTCCTGACTTTC.